The 32 T cell receptor beta chains below were found in one sample sequenced in a study of shared clonotypes between healthy human individuals. The protocol was immunoSEQ multiplex PCR, while the TCRdb copy is restricted to in-frame clones and leaves out a portion. The sample has millions of clones; 90% to 95% are singletons. The sample comprised naive CD4+ T cells sorted from blood. Subset of the sample: CD45RA+ positively selected. These receptors were obtained from a young man in good health.

This rearrangement joins TRBV5-1 to TRBJ1-1, with 7 bases that match TRBD1. J gave up 2 bases and V 1 base, and 5 bases lay outside the gene matches. Germline assignment: CDR1 SGHRS and CDR2 YFSETQ. The CDR3 runs to 15 residues. This chain's CDR3 is CASSLFDRDNTEAFF. The CDR3 DNA reads as TGCGCCAGCAGCTTGTTCGACAGGGACAACACTGAAGCTTTCTTT.

The genes are TRBV27 and TRBJ1-6; no clear D gene. V was pared by 6 bases and J by 0 bases, with 9 bases between. CDR1 MNHEY and CDR2 SMNVEV come from the germline V gene (reference sequence). The CDR3 spans 15 residues. CDR3 residues: CASRDWRSYNSPLHF. CDR3 DNA sequence: TGTGCCAGCAGGGATTGGCGCTCCTATAATTCACCCCTCCACTTT.

The chain combines TRBV7-2 with TRBJ2-7, with D tentatively TRBD1 (5 bases). The CDR3 contains 13 residues. Looked up from germline, CDR1 is SGHTA and CDR2 is FQGNSA. The CDR3 nucleotides read TGTGCGAGCCAGGGCCCCAACATCTACGAGCAGTACTTC. Translated, it gives CASQGPNIYEQYF.

The CDR3 region has the DNA TGTGCCAGTAGTATAGATACTAGCGGGAGTGGGAATGAGCAGTTCTTC. This encodes CASSIDTSGSGNEQFF. The chain uses TRBV19 and TRBJ2-1, with 11 positions matching TRBD2. V trimming: 0 bases; J trimming: 7 bases; junction bases outside the gene matches: 5. Germline V gene data show CDR1 as LNHDA and CDR2 as SQIVND (reference sequence). The length of the CDR3 is 16 residues.

This chain's CDR3 is CATRLTGTNEKLFF. The CDR3 nucleotides read TGTGCCACCAGACTGACAGGGACTAATGAAAAACTGTTTTTT. The chain combines TRBV15 with TRBJ1-4; TRBD1 agrees at 7 bases. The V gene end was trimmed by 6 bases and the J gene end by 2 bases; junction bases not matched to a gene: 3. Germline CDR1 and CDR2: LNHNV and YYDKDF (reference sequence). The CDR3 contains 14 residues.

Remarks on this clone: Other nucleotide sequences from this sample produce the same CDR3. The J gene is TRBJ2-1, the V gene TRBV2; D unclear. Trimming removed 4 bases from V and 3 bases from J, with 1 base in between. CDR3 length: 11 residues. Per the germline V gene, CDR1 is SNHLY and CDR2 is FYNNEI. CDR3 sequence reads: CASSGYNEQFF. CDR3 nucleotides: TGTGCCAGCAGTGGCTACAATGAGCAGTTCTTC.

V usage is TRBV28 and J usage is TRBJ1-4; weak D call: TRBD1 (5 bases). Trimming cost V 6 bases and J 10 bases, with 12 bases left between them. The CDR3 runs 12 residues. Germline loops: CDR1 MDHEN, CDR2 SYDVKM. The CDR3 here is CASRTGRGKLFF. The CDR3 region has the DNA TGTGCCAGCAGGACGGGGCGGGGAAAACTGTTTTTT.

The table lists this clone with a count of one. The gene calls are TRBV28 and TRBJ2-2; no definite D call. The CDR3 is made up of 16 amino acids. V dropped 6 bases and J dropped 0 bases, with 14 bases sitting between them. CDR1 is MDHEN, CDR2 SYDVKM, per germline. The CDR3 nucleotides read TGTGCCAGCAGGACCCGCGGAACATCGAACACCGGGGAGCTGTTTTTT. Amino acid sequence: CASRTRGTSNTGELFF.

The chain combines TRBV7-2 with TRBJ1-6; D call uncertain. The V and J ends lost 4 bases and 4 bases respectively, with 14 bases between them. The germline gives CDR1 SGHTA, CDR2 FQGNSA. This CDR3 contains 16 residues. As DNA, the CDR3 is TGTGCCAGCAGCTCATACCCCGGGGTTTATAATTCACCCCTCCACTTT. Translation gives CASSSYPGVYNSPLHF.

V usage is TRBV7-2 and J usage is TRBJ2-5; no firm D call. The germline V gene has CDR1 SGHTA and CDR2 FQGNSA. Trimming removed 3 bases from V and 2 bases from J, with 10 bases in between. There are 14 residues in the CDR3. The CDR3 DNA reads TGTGCCAGCAGCTTCCTAGGGCCTCAAGAGACCCAGTACTTC. Translation: CASSFLGPQETQYF.

The V gene is TRBV7-8, the J gene TRBJ2-5; the match to TRBD2 covers 7 bases. The CDR3 is 16 amino acids. In germline, CDR1 is SGHVS, CDR2 FQNEAQ. J was trimmed by 4 bases and V by 1 base; bases with no gene match: 9. DNA of the CDR3: TGTGCCAGCAGCTTAGGTAGTGGGGAGGGAGGAGAGACCCAGTACTTC. Encoded protein: CASSLGSGEGGETQYF.

V is TRBV11-2 and J is TRBJ2-3; 9 positions agree with TRBD2. This CDR3 comprises 15 residues. The germline V gene has CDR1 SGHAT and CDR2 FQNNGV. With 2 bases clipped from V and 8 bases from J, the junction kept 8 bases outside the gene matches. CDR3 sequence (DNA): TGTGCCAGCAGCTTACTAGCGGGGTTTAAGGGTACGCAGTATTTT. It yields the protein CASSLLAGFKGTQYF.

The gene calls are TRBV9 and TRBJ1-1; perhaps TRBD1 as D (5 bases). Germline assignment: CDR1 SGDLS and CDR2 YYNGEE. CDR3 length: 14 amino acids. Trimming took off 4 bases at V and 6 bases at J, with 16 bases between the two ends. The CDR3 region is CASSSGAPGAEAFF. DNA of the CDR3: TGTGCCAGCAGCAGCGGGGCCCCTGGGGCTGAAGCTTTCTTT.

The gene calls are TRBV14 and TRBJ2-5; TRBD1 might be the D (5 bases). V was pared by 10 bases and J by 4 bases, with 13 bases between. Per the germline V gene, CDR1 is SGHDN and CDR2 is FVKESK. The CDR3 runs 12 residues. CDR3 in amino acids: CATQGLGETQYF. Written as DNA, the CDR3 is TGTGCCACCCAGGGTTTGGGAGAGACCCAGTACTTC.

This chain joins TRBV29-1 and TRBJ2-7; 9 bases agree with TRBD2. The CDR3 runs 14 residues. V was clipped by 4 bases and J by 5 bases; unmatched bases: 9. Per germline, CDR1 SQVTM and CDR2 ANQGSEA. The CDR3 is CSVVPASGTNEQYF. CDR3 DNA sequence: TGCAGCGTTGTCCCCGCTAGCGGGACGAACGAGCAGTACTTC.

The V call is TRBV30, the J call TRBJ1-6, with D maybe TRBD1 (6 bases). This CDR3 comprises 14 residues. Germline lookup yields CDR1 GTSNPN and CDR2 SVGIG (reference sequence). In nucleotides, the CDR3 is TGTGCGCTGGGGGCGGCGGGAAATAGTTCACCCCTCCACTTT. Its translation is CALGAAGNSSPLHF.

This rearrangement joins TRBV10-3 to TRBJ1-2; unclear D gene. The germline V gene has CDR1 ENHRY and CDR2 SYGVKD. This CDR3 comprises 15 residues. Trimming took 3 bases from V and 0 from J, leaving 11 bases between them. CDR3 bases: TGTGCCATCAGTGATTTGGGTATGGCTAACTATGGCTACACCTTC. Its translation: CAISDLGMANYGYTF.

The chain employs TRBV6-4 and TRBJ1-6; D is unclear. V lost 4 bases and J lost 7, with 5 bases in between. Germline-derived CDR1 and CDR2 are MRHNA and SNTAGT. CDR3 length: 12 residues. The chain's CDR3 is CASSAENSPLHF. CDR3 coding DNA: TGTGCCAGCAGTGCCGAAAATTCACCCCTCCACTTT.

The chain uses TRBV30 and TRBJ1-3, with D perhaps matching TRBD1 (5 bases). This CDR3 contains 14 residues. Per germline, CDR1 GTSNPN and CDR2 SVGIG (reference sequence). Trimming took off 6 bases at V and 3 bases at J, with 15 bases between the two ends. This chain's CDR3 is CACPGLGDGNTIYF. The CDR3 DNA reads TGTGCCTGTCCGGGACTGGGGGATGGAAACACCATATATTTT.

The rearrangement joins TRBV5-1 to TRBJ2-7; tentative D call: TRBD2 (5 bases). Germline values: CDR1 SGHRS, CDR2 YFSETQ. V lost 4 bases, J lost 12 bases, and 17 bases lay in between. The CDR3 is 12 amino acids. CDR3 protein: CASSPVGVSWYF. Here the CDR3 DNA reads TGCGCCAGCAGCCCCGTGGGAGTCTCGTGGTACTTC.

V usage is TRBV6-5 and J usage is TRBJ2-2, with D perhaps TRBD1 or TRBD2 (5 bases each). Germline V gene lookup returns CDR1 MNHEY and CDR2 SVGAGI. The length of the CDR3 is 15 residues. V was trimmed by 2 bases and J by 7 bases, leaving 14 bases between them. CDR3 residues: CASSYPSGTGGELFF. The CDR3 DNA reads TGTGCCAGCAGTTACCCCTCGGGGACGGGCGGGGAGCTGTTTTTT.

The chain joins TRBV5-1 to TRBJ2-7; D unclear. CDR1 and CDR2 (germline): SGHRS, YFSETQ. This CDR3 spans 14 amino acids. V was clipped by 2 bases and J by 2 bases, with 11 bases between them. The CDR3: CASSFSQNTYEQYF. CDR3 sequence (DNA): TGCGCCAGCAGCTTTTCGCAGAATACCTACGAGCAGTACTTC.

The chain uses TRBV12-5 and TRBJ2-1; 8 bases map to TRBD1. Trimming took 0 bases from V and 10 from J; bases not matched to a gene: 11. The V gene's germline CDR1 is LGHNT and CDR2 FRNRAP. This CDR3 has 16 amino acids. The CDR3 spells CASGLVLGQGAGEQFF. CDR3 sequence (DNA): TGTGCTAGTGGTTTGGTACTCGGGCAGGGGGCAGGGGAGCAGTTCTTC.

This clone appeared a few times. The chain joins TRBV10-3 to TRBJ2-5; TRBD1 matches 7 bases. Germline V gives CDR1 ENHRY, CDR2 SYGVKD. J was trimmed by 5 bases and V by 0 bases; bases with no gene match: 15. CDR3 length: 18 amino acids. CDR3 region: CAISESIAPTGRVETQYF. CDR3 bases: TGTGCCATCAGTGAGTCGATCGCCCCGACAGGGCGAGTTGAGACCCAGTACTTC.

This rearrangement joins TRBV7-9 to TRBJ1-1; no clear D. This CDR3 has 12 amino acids. V was shortened by 1 base and J by 8 bases, with 8 bases between the two germline ends. The germline gives CDR1 SEHNR, CDR2 FQNEAQ (reference sequence). The DNA for the CDR3 is TGTGCCAGCAGCTTAGATTTGGGAGAAGCTTTCTTT. Residues: CASSLDLGEAFF.

As concerns this clone: The sample carries other DNA sequences with the same CDR3. The chain is built from TRBV18 and TRBJ2-7; D unresolved. CDR1 is KGHSH, CDR2 LQKENI, per germline. Trimming removed 6 bases from V and 1 base from J, with 13 bases in between. This CDR3 is 14 amino acids long. This CDR3 is CASSPGSLSYEQYF. In nucleotides, the CDR3 is TGTGCCAGCTCCCCTGGATCCCTTTCCTACGAGCAGTACTTC.

The chain combines TRBV28 with TRBJ1-2; no reliable D call. The germline V gene has CDR1 MDHEN and CDR2 SYDVKM. This CDR3 has 13 amino acids. The V and J ends lost 5 bases and 5 bases respectively, with 12 bases between them. CDR3 in amino acids: CASSPPEVYGYTF. The CDR3 DNA reads as TGTGCCAGCAGTCCCCCGGAAGTATATGGCTACACCTTC.

The rearrangement uses TRBV5-1 and TRBJ1-2, with 8 bases lining up with TRBD1. The germline CDR1 and CDR2 sequences are SGHRS and YFSETQ. V lost 4 bases to trimming and J lost 4 bases; unmatched junction nucleotides: 9. This CDR3 has 15 residues. CDR3 DNA: TGCGCCAGCAGCCCCGGACAGGGCGGAAGCTATGGCTACACCTTC. It encodes CASSPGQGGSYGYTF.

This clone was found once. The chain carries TRBV6-5 and TRBJ2-7; D might be TRBD1 or TRBD2, each matching 5 bases. There are 14 residues in the CDR3. V lost 6 bases, J lost 0 bases, and 12 bases lay in between. In germline, CDR1 is MNHEY, CDR2 SVGAGI. CDR3 sequence reads: CASRPGTVSYEQYF. The CDR3 region has the DNA TGTGCCAGCAGACCCGGGACGGTCTCCTACGAGCAGTACTTC.

This clone was counted a single time. CDR3 in amino acids: CSGGVSPEAFF. The DNA of the CDR3 is TGCAGTGGCGGGGTGTCCCCTGAAGCTTTCTTT. The rearrangement uses TRBV20-1 and TRBJ1-1, with D unclear. The V gene lost 7 bases and the J gene lost 6 bases, with 12 bases spanning the gap. Germline loops: CDR1 DFQATT, CDR2 SNEGSKA (reference sequence). The CDR3 sequence is 11 residues long.

The V and J genes are TRBV28 and TRBJ2-5; 11 bases fit TRBD2. V was clipped by 3 bases and J by 7 bases; unmatched bases: 7. Germline CDR1 and CDR2: MDHEN and SYDVKM. The CDR3 is made up of 15 amino acids. The CDR3 DNA sequence: TGTGCCAGCAGTTTGGTAGCGGGAGGGCCGGGGACCCAGTACTTC. Translation: CASSLVAGGPGTQYF.

The rearrangement uses TRBV7-3 and TRBJ1-6, with TRBD1 matching 7 bases. The trim removed 5 bases at V and 5 bases at J, leaving 6 bases unmatched. Germline CDR1 and CDR2: SGHTA and FQGTGA. The CDR3 consists of 15 residues. The CDR3 loop reads CASSLTGTDNSPLHF. In nucleotides, the CDR3 is TGTGCCAGCAGCCTTACCGGGACAGATAATTCACCCCTCCACTTT.